This T cell receptor beta chain originates from a study of blood T cell repertoires in COVID-19. Study information: Italy, Spain and the United States were the sources of the convalescent and acute COVID-19 samples. PBMCs, B-cell-depleted T cells, or T cells provided the cDNA or gDNA that made up the material.

All enrollees were about 18 to 89 years old and from some 24 US areas. Participants were placed into cohorts based on the clinical history they reported. CDR1 is SGHNT and CDR2 is YENEEA in the germline V gene. The CDR3 length is 15 residues. The repertoire was sequenced with immunoSEQ multiplex PCR; TCRdb's copy has only in-frame clones and lacks some. The sample shows 400,000 to 550,000 clones, roughly 87% of them seen only once. On this clone: One junction end does not reproduce the germline sequence, and a read error may be involved.

The specimen sequenced was PBMCs or T cells enriched from blood (not recorded which). The chain combines TRBV11-3 with TRBJ1-1; D gene uncertain. The TCR comes from a woman aged 18-29 years with acute COVID-19. In nucleotides, the CDR3 is TGTGCCAGCAGCTTAGACGTACGAGGGAACGCTGAAGCTTTCTTT. As protein: CASSLDVRGNAEAFF.